The next 8 T cell receptor beta chains were all read from a single sample in a study of a mutant IDH1 vaccine in newly diagnosed glioma. As to time point: baseline, week 1 (first vaccination visit). Treatment indicated: pre-vaccination baseline after standard-of-care therapy. The repertoire was sequenced with immunoSEQ multiplex PCR; TCRdb's copy has only in-frame clones and lacks some. The sample lists around 82,000 clones; roughly four fifths were seen once. Sample: PBMCs, taken from a glioma patient treated with radiotherapy, temozolomide or both. The receptors shown here come from a man between 40 and 49 years old with glioma. Some clones in this sample may be carry-over from other donors' samples.

This chain connects TRBV19 to TRBJ1-6; a weak D match, TRBD1 (5 bases). Germline assignment: CDR1 LNHDA and CDR2 SQIVND (reference sequence). The V and J ends lost 3 bases and 6 bases respectively, with 15 bases between them. The CDR3 is 16 residues long. The CDR3 DNA sequence: TGTGCCAGTAGTATGGAGGCAGGGATCCCTAATTCACCCCTCCACTTT. Translated: CASSMEAGIPNSPLHF.

The J gene is TRBJ2-5, the V gene TRBV10-2, with TRBD2 identical over 7 bases. Germline CDR1 and CDR2: WSHSY and SAAADI. This CDR3 comprises 14 residues. With V trimmed by 6 bases and J by 4 bases, 8 bases remained unmatched. CDR3: CASRPTSNSETQYF. As DNA, the CDR3 is TGCGCCAGCAGACCGACTAGCAATTCAGAGACCCAGTACTTC.

This rearrangement joins TRBV7-6 to TRBJ2-5; no clear D gene. Germline lookup yields CDR1 SGHVS and CDR2 FNYEAQ. The CDR3 covers 11 residues. In nucleotides, the CDR3 is TGTGCTAGAGGTACGCAAGAGACCCAGTACTTC. Its protein is CARGTQETQYF. Drawing the rest from reference TRBV7-6 and TRBJ2-5, the complete variable domain is GAGVSQSPRYKVTKRGQDVALRCDPISGHVSLYWYRQALGQGPEFLTYFNYEAQQDKSGLPNDRFSAERPEGSISTLTIQRTEQRDSAMYRCARGTQETQYFGPGTRLLVL.

CDR3 protein: CASSAPGGAAYNEQFF. CDR3 DNA: TGTGCCAGCAGTGCCCCCGGGGGGGCGGCTTACAATGAGCAGTTCTTC. This chain joins TRBV25-1 and TRBJ2-1; 8 nucleotides match TRBD2. V shed 4 bases and J 4 bases; nucleotides not matched to a gene: 9. The CDR3 sequence is 16 residues long. Germline lookup yields CDR1 MGHDK and CDR2 SYGVNS.

The genes are TRBV2 and TRBJ1-4; D gene uncertain. From germline, CDR1 is SNHLY and CDR2 FYNNEI. The V end was cut by 3 bases, the J end by 4 bases, with 9 bases between. This CDR3 has 14 residues. The CDR3 DNA reads as TGTGCCAGCAGTGATGGCAGAAGTAATGAAAAACTGTTTTTT. It yields the protein CASSDGRSNEKLFF.

V gene TRBV5-1 combines with J gene TRBJ2-7; the D is unclear. Per germline, CDR1 SGHRS and CDR2 YFSETQ. The V and J ends lost 2 bases and 2 bases respectively, with 17 bases between them. The CDR3 runs 16 residues. The CDR3 sequence is CASSFGGGISAYEQYF. CDR3 bases: TGCGCCAGCAGCTTTGGTGGTGGGATCAGCGCCTACGAGCAGTACTTC.

This clone appeared a few times. This sequence joins TRBV5-1 and TRBJ1-2; D is unresolved. From germline, CDR1 is SGHRS and CDR2 YFSETQ. Trimming shortened V by 4 bases and J by 8 bases, and 15 bases separated the two germline ends. CDR3 length equals 13 residues. For the CDR3, the DNA is TGCGCCAGCAGCGAGCCGGGGTCTAGGGGCTACACCTTC. Translation: CASSEPGSRGYTF.

The table lists this clone with a few counts. The chain uses TRBV7-6 and TRBJ1-6, with 8 bases matching TRBD1. CDR3 length: 14 amino acids. Germline CDR1 reads SGHVS; CDR2 reads FNYEAQ. V gave up 5 bases and J gave up 7 bases; unmatched junction bases: 4. CDR3 nucleotide sequence: TGTGCCAGCAGCCGACAGGGGTCGAATTCACCCCTCCACTTT. Amino acid sequence: CASSRQGSNSPLHF.